What follows describes a single T cell receptor beta chain. Its antigen target is currently unknown. No base qualities exist here, and no much larger clone lies one base off it. The germline V gene (reference sequence) specifies LNHNV as CDR1 and YYDKDF as CDR2. Relative to germline, V is missing 3 bases and J is missing 1 base, with 5 bases of the junction outside any gene match. From the cysteine through the phenylalanine, the CDR3 covers 15 amino acids. The retained sequence is limited to the CDR3, 45 bases, with the frame set at the first base. TCRbeta CDR3 regions were amplified from genomic DNA using the immunoSEQ Assay, a bias-controlled multiplex PCR. The authors' pipeline ran thus. Within the assay, amplification of reference gene primers was used to estimate how many nucleated cells each sample contained. Sequence reads were collapsed and filtered to measure the absolute abundance of every unique TCRbeta CDR3 rearrangement. For each sample, productive Simpson clonality was calculated as the square root of Simpson's diversity index over productive rearrangements. The table was pulled from immuneACCESS by TCRdb, which kept in-frame rearrangements only. Such tables lose some clones; where checked, under half of the loss comes from unresolved V genes, and the rest has no known cause. V and J calls plus clone size are reproduced from that table; the DNA served to infer D and trimming. The sample table lists some 200,000 clones, approximately 86% of them with a count of one. Under 3.5% of the sample is in the top ten clones.

Each collaborating institution followed its own protocols to collect whole blood in K2EDTA tubes. For TCRbeta analysis, collaborator samples were shipped as frozen whole blood, as isolated PBMCs, or as DNA extracted from either sample type. The data stem from a study of blood T cell repertoires in COVID-19 (dated by TCRdb to about 2020). About the investigation overall: The collaborator samples originated in the United States, Italy and Spain and spanned the acute and convalescent phases of COVID-19. The samples were drawn from two sources: the first 160 participants of the ongoing ImmuneRACE study, and 1,000 to 1,500 subjects contributed by 6 global collaborators. The prospective study material was composed of cDNA or gDNA derived from T cells, B-cell-depleted T cells, or PBMCs. The dataset comprised deeply sampled blood TCRbeta repertoires from subjects exposed to, actively infected with, or recovered from COVID-19. Nearly every sample came with metadata listing a de-identified subject ID, COVID-19 status, age in years and sex. A freely available public database, intended as a resource for researchers studying the immune response to SARS-CoV-2, is where the repertoires were released. HLA class I and class II types, where available, came from metadata supplied by the sample provider rather than from assay-based typing.

What the research found in general, with its limitations: The quantity of clinical and demographic metadata differed by source and by participant and was supplied without curation.

The V gene is TRBV15 and the J gene is TRBJ2-7; 8 bases in the junction line up with TRBD2. Sample: peripheral blood. This clonotype originated in a man aged 70-80 years with acute or convalescent COVID-19. The bases read TGTGCCACCAGCAGGGGACTAGTAGGTTCCTACGAGCAGTACTTC. It is translated as CATSRGLVGSYEQYF.